The clone carrying this TCR beta chain showed up many times. Its antigen is unidentified. With molecular barcodes, quantitative 5'-RACE was used to make the TCR beta libraries. TCRdb ran MiXCR on the 5' RACE reads and lists one entry per CDR3 protein. This table holds approximately 520,000 distinct CDR3 sequences, 5.3% found once. This specimen belongs to a study of CD8 T cells in ankylosing spondylitis. Study conclusions and caveats: Within peripheral blood, clones linked to disease were CD8+ and relatively rare. Matched synovial fluid from ankylosing spondylitis patients was reported to be enriched for disease-linked clones. Earlier work had already found some motif variants in reactive arthritis synovial fluid and blood. A motif of eight highly homologous TCR beta variants was seen as apparently characteristic of ankylosing spondylitis blood.

The CDR3 has 16 residues. Germline loops: CDR1 SGHVS, CDR2 FQNEAQ. With 4 bases removed from V and 4 bases from J, the gap between germline ends came to 17 bases. This receptor was obtained from a male donor with ankylosing spondylitis. Sequenced input: blood, either unsorted or a sorted T cell fraction (not recorded which). The chain is built from TRBV7-8 and TRBJ2-1; TRBD1 is a possible D gene (5 bases). The CDR3 DNA follows: TGTGCCAGCAGCTCCCCGGACAACTCGGCTTACAATGAGCAGTTCTTC. Encoded protein: CASSSPDNSAYNEQFF.